Here is one T cell receptor beta chain with its context. Germline-derived CDR1 and CDR2 are LNHNV and YYDKDF (reference sequence). The CDR3 has 17 amino acids. Trimming removed 3 bases at V and 6 bases at J, with 18 bases between. Per sample, extraction of total RNA gave at least 6 micrograms in every case. PCR was performed a second time for about 7 to 12 cycles using a sample-barcoded 5' primer and a J-beta primer mix. Each TCR beta cDNA got a 12-nucleotide random molecular identifier. One entry per CDR3 protein, called by TCRdb with MiXCR from the 5' RACE reads. Altogether around 800,000 distinct CDR3 sequences are present, about 42% being singletons, with the ten largest covering roughly 19%. The data stem from a study of blood T cells in healthy people across ages.

Sequences were obtained from blood. The V and J genes are TRBV15 and TRBJ1-6; no reliable D call. The TCR originated in a man aged 55 to 70 in good health. CDR3 amino acids: CATSRDGRDGINSPLHF. The CDR3 nucleotides are TGTGCCACCAGCAGGGATGGACGGGATGGAATTAATTCACCCCTCCACTTT.